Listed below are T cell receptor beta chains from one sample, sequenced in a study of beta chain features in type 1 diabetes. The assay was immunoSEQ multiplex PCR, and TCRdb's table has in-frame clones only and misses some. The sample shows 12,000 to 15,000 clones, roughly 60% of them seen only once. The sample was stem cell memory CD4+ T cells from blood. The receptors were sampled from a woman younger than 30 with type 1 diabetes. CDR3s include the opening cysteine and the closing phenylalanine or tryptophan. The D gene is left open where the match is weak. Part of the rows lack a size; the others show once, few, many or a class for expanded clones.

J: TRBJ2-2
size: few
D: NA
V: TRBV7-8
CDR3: CASSLAWGGDYTGELFF
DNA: TGTGCCAGCAGCTTAGCTTGGGGGGGCGACTACACCGGGGAGCTGTTTTTT

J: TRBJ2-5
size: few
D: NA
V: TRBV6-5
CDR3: CASSYSFSLPETQYF
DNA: TGTGCCAGCAGTTACTCGTTTTCACTACCGGAGACCCAGTACTTC

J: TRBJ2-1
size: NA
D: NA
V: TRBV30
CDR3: CAWSPSYNEQFF
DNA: TGTGCCTGGAGTCCATCCTACAATGAGCAGTTCTTC

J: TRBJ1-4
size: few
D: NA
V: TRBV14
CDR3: CASSQEGRRTEKLFF
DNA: TGTGCCAGCAGCCAAGAGGGAAGGAGGACTGAAAAACTGTTTTTT

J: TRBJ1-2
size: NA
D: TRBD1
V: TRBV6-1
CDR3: CASETRDRGYGYTF
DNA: TGTGCCAGCGAGACTAGGGACAGGGGATATGGCTACACCTTC

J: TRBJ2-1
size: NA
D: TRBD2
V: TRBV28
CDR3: CASSLGLAAEQFF
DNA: TGTGCCAGCAGTCTCGGACTAGCGGCCGAGCAGTTCTTC

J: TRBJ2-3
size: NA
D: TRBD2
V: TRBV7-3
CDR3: CASSPSGGRAADTQYF
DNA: TGTGCCAGCAGCCCATCCGGCGGGAGGGCCGCAGATACGCAGTATTTT

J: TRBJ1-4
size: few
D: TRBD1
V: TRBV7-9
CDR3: CASSYGQGGNEKLFF
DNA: TGTGCCAGCAGCTACGGACAGGGAGGAAATGAAAAACTGTTTTTT

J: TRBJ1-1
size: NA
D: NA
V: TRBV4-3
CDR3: CASSQEPGQRNTEAFF
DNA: TGCGCCAGCAGCCAAGAGCCAGGACAGCGGAACACTGAAGCTTTCTTT

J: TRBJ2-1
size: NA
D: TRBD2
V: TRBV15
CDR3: CATTTTSVGYNEQFF
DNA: TGTGCCACCACCACAACTAGCGTAGGCTACAATGAGCAGTTCTTC

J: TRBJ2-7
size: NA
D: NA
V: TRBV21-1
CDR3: CASSTTGVGLEQYF
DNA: TGTGCCAGCAGCACGACAGGGGTAGGGCTCGAGCAGTACTTC

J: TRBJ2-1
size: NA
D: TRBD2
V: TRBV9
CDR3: CAGSRGAYNEQFF
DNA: TGTGCCGGAAGTCGGGGGGCCTACAATGAGCAGTTCTTC

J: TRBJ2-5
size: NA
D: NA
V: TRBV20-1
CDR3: CSAEQETQYF
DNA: TGCAGTGCTGAGCAAGAGACCCAGTACTTC

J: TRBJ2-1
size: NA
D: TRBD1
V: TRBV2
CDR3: CATLRDSLSNEQFF
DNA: TGTGCCACCCTCCGGGACAGTCTCTCCAATGAGCAGTTCTTC

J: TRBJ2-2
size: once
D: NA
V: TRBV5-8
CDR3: CASSLLSRRTGELFF
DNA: TGTGCCAGCAGCTTGCTGTCCCGGAGAACCGGGGAGCTGTTTTTT

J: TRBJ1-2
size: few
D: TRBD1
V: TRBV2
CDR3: CASRTLQGATYGYTF
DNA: TGTGCCAGCAGGACCCTACAGGGGGCAACCTATGGCTACACCTTC

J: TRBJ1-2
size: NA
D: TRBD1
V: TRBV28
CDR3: CASSRRQGLSGYTF
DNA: TGTGCCAGCAGCCGAAGACAGGGTCTTAGTGGCTACACCTTC

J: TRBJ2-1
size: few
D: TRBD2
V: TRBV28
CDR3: CASSWRESYNEQFF
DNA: TGTGCCAGCAGTTGGCGGGAGTCATACAATGAGCAGTTCTTC

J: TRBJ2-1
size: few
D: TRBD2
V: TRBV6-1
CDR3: CASSATSGPSDEQFF
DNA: TGTGCCAGCAGTGCGACTAGCGGGCCGTCGGATGAGCAGTTCTTC

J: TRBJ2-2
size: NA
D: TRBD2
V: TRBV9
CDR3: CASSVAPGTSGGGRELFF
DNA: TGTGCCAGCAGCGTAGCCCCCGGGACTAGCGGGGGGGGAAGGGAGCTGTTTTTT

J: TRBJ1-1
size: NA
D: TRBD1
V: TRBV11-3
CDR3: CASSRTGSTEAFF
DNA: TGTGCCAGCAGCCGGACAGGGAGCACTGAAGCTTTCTTT

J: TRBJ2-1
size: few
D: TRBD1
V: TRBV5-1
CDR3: CASSSQQGAAYNEQFF
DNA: TGCGCCAGCAGCTCACAACAGGGGGCGGCCTACAATGAGCAGTTCTTC

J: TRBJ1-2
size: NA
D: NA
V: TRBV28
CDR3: CASRIQGYGYTF
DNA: TGTGCCAGCAGGATACAGGGATACGGCTACACCTTC

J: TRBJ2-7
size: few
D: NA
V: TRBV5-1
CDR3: CASSFSSYEQYF
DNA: TGCGCCAGCAGCTTTAGCTCCTACGAGCAGTACTTC

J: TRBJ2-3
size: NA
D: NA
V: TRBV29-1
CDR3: CSVGPNYSTDTQYF
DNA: TGCAGCGTTGGACCCAACTATAGCACAGATACGCAGTATTTT

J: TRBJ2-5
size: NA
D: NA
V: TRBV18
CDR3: CASSPLRLDSGAQYF
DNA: TGTGCCAGCTCACCACTGAGATTGGACTCCGGAGCCCAGTACTTC

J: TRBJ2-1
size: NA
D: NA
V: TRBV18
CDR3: CASSPVTGVAEQFF
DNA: TGTGCCAGCTCACCTGTTACTGGAGTGGCTGAGCAGTTCTTC

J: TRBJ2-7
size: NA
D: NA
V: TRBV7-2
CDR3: CASSLGLDYYEQYF
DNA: TGTGCCAGCAGCTTAGGGCTGGACTACTACGAGCAGTACTTC

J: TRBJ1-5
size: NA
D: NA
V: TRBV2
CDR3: CASRREGGNQPQHF
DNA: TGTGCCAGCAGGAGGGAGGGGGGCAATCAGCCCCAGCATTTT

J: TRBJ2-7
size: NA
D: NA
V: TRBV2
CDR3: CASTGWGRRATYEQYF
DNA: TGTGCCAGCACCGGTTGGGGCCGCAGGGCAACCTACGAGCAGTACTTC

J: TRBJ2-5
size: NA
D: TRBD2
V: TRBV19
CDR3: CASAPGLAGGSRLETQYF
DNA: TGTGCCAGCGCCCCGGGACTAGCGGGGGGCAGCCGATTAGAGACCCAGTACTTC

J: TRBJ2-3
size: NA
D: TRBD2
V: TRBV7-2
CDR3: CASSSAGGHNTQYF
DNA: TGTGCCAGCAGCTCGGCGGGAGGGCATAATACGCAGTATTTT

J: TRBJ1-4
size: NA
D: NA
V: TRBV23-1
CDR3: CASSQSGGVEKLFF
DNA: TGCGCCAGCAGTCAATCGGGGGGGGTTGAAAAACTGTTTTTT

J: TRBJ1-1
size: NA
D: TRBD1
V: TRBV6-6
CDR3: CASRDRRGHTEAFF
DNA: TGTGCCAGCCGAGATAGGAGGGGGCACACTGAAGCTTTCTTT

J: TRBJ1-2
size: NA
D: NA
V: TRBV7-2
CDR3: CASSLHGGAYGYTF
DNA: TGTGCCAGCAGCTTACATGGGGGGGCGTATGGCTACACCTTC

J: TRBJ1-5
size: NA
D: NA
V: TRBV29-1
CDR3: CSVGSGVSNQPQHF
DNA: TGCAGCGTTGGGTCAGGGGTCAGCAATCAGCCCCAGCATTTT

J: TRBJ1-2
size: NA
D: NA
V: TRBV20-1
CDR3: CSAQGYGYTF
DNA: TGCAGTGCGCAGGGCTATGGCTACACCTTC

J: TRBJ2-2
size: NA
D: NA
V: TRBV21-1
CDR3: CASSNSQASGHGYTGELFF
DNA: TGTGCCAGCAGCAACTCCCAGGCTAGCGGGCATGGGTACACCGGGGAGCTGTTTTTT

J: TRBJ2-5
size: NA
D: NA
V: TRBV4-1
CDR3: CASSQDWTNQETQYF
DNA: TGCGCCAGCAGCCAAGACTGGACAAACCAAGAGACCCAGTACTTC

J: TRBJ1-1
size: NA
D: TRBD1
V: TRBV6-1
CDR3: CASRLTGGGLEAFF
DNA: TGTGCCAGCAGGCTGACAGGGGGGGGGCTTGAAGCTTTCTTT

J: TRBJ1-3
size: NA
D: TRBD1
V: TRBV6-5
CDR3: CASSPNRDRGNTIYF
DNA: TGTGCCAGCAGTCCGAACCGGGACAGAGGAAACACCATATATTTT

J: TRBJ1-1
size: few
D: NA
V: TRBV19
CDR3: CATQRQRGMNTEAFF
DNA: TGTGCCACTCAGAGACAGAGGGGGATGAACACTGAAGCTTTCTTT

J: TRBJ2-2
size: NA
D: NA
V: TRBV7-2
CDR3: CASSITRNTGELFF
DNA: TGTGCCAGCAGCATCACTAGAAACACCGGGGAGCTGTTTTTT

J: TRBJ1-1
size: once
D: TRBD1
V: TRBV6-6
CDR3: CASKQGITEAFF
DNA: TGTGCCAGTAAACAGGGGATAACTGAAGCTTTCTTT

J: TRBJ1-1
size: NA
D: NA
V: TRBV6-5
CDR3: CASSYGGSNTEAFF
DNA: TGTGCCAGCAGTTACGGGGGCTCGAACACTGAAGCTTTCTTT

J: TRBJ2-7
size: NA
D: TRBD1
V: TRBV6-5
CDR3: CASRRQGLDEQYF
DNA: TGTGCCAGCAGGCGACAGGGGCTGGACGAGCAGTACTTC

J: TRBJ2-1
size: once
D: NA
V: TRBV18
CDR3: CASSQAPVSEQFF
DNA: TGTGCCAGCTCTCAAGCGCCGGTTAGTGAGCAGTTCTTC

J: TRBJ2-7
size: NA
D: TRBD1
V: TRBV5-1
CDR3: CASSFRGGSAEQYF
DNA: TGCGCCAGCAGCTTTCGAGGGGGCTCCGCCGAGCAGTACTTC

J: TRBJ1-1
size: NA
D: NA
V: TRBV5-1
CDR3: CASSFSGGTEAFF
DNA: TGCGCCAGCAGCTTCTCGGGGGGCACTGAAGCTTTCTTT

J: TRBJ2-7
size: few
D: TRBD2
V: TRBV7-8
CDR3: CASSRGLVGEQYF
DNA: TGTGCCAGCAGCCGAGGACTAGTAGGCGAGCAGTACTTC

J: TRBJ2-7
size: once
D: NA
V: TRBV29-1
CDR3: CSVVLFSYEQYF
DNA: TGCAGCGTTGTTCTATTCTCCTACGAGCAGTACTTC

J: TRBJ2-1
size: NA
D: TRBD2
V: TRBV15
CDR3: CATSTDRLREGYNEQFF
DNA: TGTGCCACCAGCACGGATAGGCTGCGGGAGGGCTACAATGAGCAGTTCTTC

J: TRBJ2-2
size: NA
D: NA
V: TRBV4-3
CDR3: CASSQRPSEAGELFF
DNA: TGCGCCAGCAGCCAACGTCCTAGCGAGGCCGGGGAGCTGTTTTTT

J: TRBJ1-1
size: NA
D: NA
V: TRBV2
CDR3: CASSDLGGNTEAFF
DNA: TGTGCCAGCAGTGACTTAGGGGGGAACACTGAAGCTTTCTTT